The 15 T cell receptor beta chains below come from one sample, sequenced in a study of blood T cell repertoires in COVID-19. Using immunoSEQ multiplex PCR, the repertoire was profiled, and TCRdb retains in-frame clones only, with some absent. The data show roughly 500,000 clones, roughly 88% seen once. What was sequenced was PBMCs or T cells enriched from blood (not recorded which). All receptors derive from a woman between 40 and 55 years old who had recovered from COVID-19.

J is TRBJ1-1 and V is TRBV5-1; 8 bases map to TRBD1. The V gene end was trimmed by 4 bases and the J gene end by 3 bases; junction bases not matched to a gene: 8. Germline V lookup: CDR1 SGHRS, CDR2 YFSETQ. The CDR3 loop spans 15 amino acids. The CDR3 bases are TGCGCCAGCAGCACAGGGGGGTCTATGGACACTGAAGCTTTCTTT. Amino acids: CASSTGGSMDTEAFF.

V usage is TRBV27 and J usage is TRBJ2-3; D may be TRBD2 (6 bases). The germline V and J ends were trimmed by 5 bases and 4 bases, with 16 bases remaining between them. CDR3 length equals 15 residues. The V gene's germline CDR1 is MNHEY and CDR2 SMNVEV (reference sequence). The DNA for the CDR3 is TGTGCCAGCAGTCGCTTGGGCCGGGGGTCAGATACGCAGTATTTT. This translates into CASSRLGRGSDTQYF.

This clone was observed a few times. This rearrangement joins TRBV10-3 to TRBJ1-2, with 7 bases aligning to TRBD1. After removal of 11 bases from V and 0 bases from J, the junction contained 6 bases not matched to a gene. Germline assignment: CDR1 ENHRY and CDR2 SYGVKD. This CDR3 is 13 amino acids long. The CDR3 here is CASTDRTNYGYTF. DNA of the CDR3: TGTGCCTCAACGGACAGGACTAACTATGGCTACACCTTC.

The chain recombines TRBV27 with TRBJ1-2, with 8 positions matching TRBD1. The germline V gene has CDR1 MNHEY and CDR2 SMNVEV (reference sequence). This CDR3 region has 14 residues. The junction had 7 bases not matched to a gene; V was cut back by 3 bases and J by 7 bases. The CDR3 coding sequence is TGTGCCAGCAGTTTCCAGGGGGCTATTAGTGGCTACACCTTC. Protein product: CASSFQGAISGYTF.

The V gene is TRBV2, the J gene TRBJ1-1; a possible D gene is TRBD1 (6 bases). Germline V lookup: CDR1 SNHLY, CDR2 FYNNEI. The CDR3 extends over 15 amino acids. Trimming took 3 bases from V and 3 from J, leaving 14 bases between them. The CDR3 loop reads CASSELGGRDTEAFF. The DNA for the CDR3 is TGTGCCAGCAGTGAGCTTGGGGGCCGTGACACTGAAGCTTTCTTT.

The rearrangement links TRBV19 to TRBJ2-7, with 10 bases lining up with TRBD2. V was pared by 4 bases and J by 4 bases, with 7 bases of the junction left unmatched. The CDR3 extends over 15 amino acids. Looked up from germline, CDR1 is LNHDA and CDR2 is SQIVND (reference sequence). For the CDR3, the DNA is TGTGCCAGTAGTAGGCTAGCGGGAGATGGGTACGAGCAGTACTTC. Amino acids: CASSRLAGDGYEQYF.

The J gene is TRBJ1-4, the V gene TRBV30; 10 nucleotides line up with TRBD1. The CDR3 runs to 18 residues. The V gene's germline CDR1 is GTSNPN and CDR2 SVGIG (reference sequence). J was trimmed by 3 bases and V by 0 bases; bases with no gene match: 10. CDR3 loop: CAWSVWTGGVGANEKLFF. The CDR3, as DNA: TGTGCCTGGAGTGTTTGGACAGGGGGAGTCGGTGCTAATGAAAAACTGTTTTTT.

The J gene is TRBJ1-1, the V gene TRBV11-2; 7 positions agree with TRBD1. J lost 2 bases, V lost 2 bases, and 17 bases had no gene match. The germline V gene encodes CDR1 SGHAT and CDR2 FQNNGV. This CDR3 has 19 amino acids. The CDR3 reads CASSLLPLTRDRPNTEAFF. The DNA of the CDR3 is TGTGCCAGCAGCTTATTACCGCTTACTCGGGACAGACCTAACACTGAAGCTTTCTTT.

The chain has TRBV11-3 and TRBJ2-3; maybe TRBD2 (5 bases). Deletions cut 2 bases from V and 6 bases from J, with 21 bases between. The germline gives CDR1 SGHNT, CDR2 YENEEA. The CDR3 sequence is 17 residues long. The CDR3 sequence is CASSLTVDPGIGDTQYF. The CDR3 DNA reads TGTGCCAGCAGCTTAACTGTGGACCCGGGGATCGGGGATACGCAGTATTTT. The full variable domain, rest sourced from reference TRBV11-3 and TRBJ2-3, is EAGVVQSPRYKIIEKKQPVAFWCNPISGHNTLYWYLQNLGQGPELLIRYENEEAVDDSQLPKDRFSAERLKGVDSTLKIQPAELGDSAVYLCASSLTVDPGIGDTQYFGPGTRLTVL.

The chain has TRBV19 and TRBJ1-1; D unclear. The CDR3 covers 14 residues. Trimming left V 0 bases short and J 5 bases short, with 10 bases between. Germline CDR1 and CDR2: LNHDA and SQIVND (reference sequence). CDR3: CASSIELRGTEAFF. The CDR3 DNA sequence: TGTGCCAGTAGTATAGAGCTCCGGGGAACTGAAGCTTTCTTT.

This sequence joins TRBV5-4 and TRBJ2-3; tentative D call: TRBD2 (7 bases). V was trimmed by 3 bases and J by 1 base, leaving 21 bases between them. Germline lookup yields CDR1 SGHNT and CDR2 YYREEE (reference sequence). The CDR3 contains 18 residues. CDR3 nucleotides: TGTGCCAGCAGCTCCCCCCTTGGGGGGCGGGGGCGCACAGATACGCAGTATTTT. Translating gives CASSSPLGGRGRTDTQYF. Variable domain in full (rest from reference TRBV5-4 and TRBJ2-3): ETGVTQSPTHLIKTRGQQVTLRCSSQSGHNTVSWYQQALGQGPQFIFQYYREEENGRGNFPPRFSGLQFPNYSSELNVNALELDDSALYLCASSSPLGGRGRTDTQYFGPGTRLTVL.

This clone was recorded once. The chain couples TRBV19 to TRBJ1-2; D unresolved. CDR3 length equals 14 residues. V lost 10 bases to trimming and J lost 7 bases, with 22 bases between them. Germline-derived CDR1 and CDR2 are LNHDA and SQIVND (reference sequence). CDR3 residues: CATKGGVRGSGYTF. CDR3 DNA sequence: TGTGCCACTAAGGGCGGGGTGAGAGGTAGTGGCTACACCTTC.

V is TRBV12-3 or TRBV12-4 and J is TRBJ2-5; 7 positions agree with TRBD2. The CDR3 sequence is 12 residues long. After removal of 8 bases from V and 3 bases from J, the junction contained 3 bases not matched to a gene. The chain's CDR3 is CASLGGEETQYF. The DNA for the CDR3 is TGTGCCAGCCTGGGAGGGGAAGAGACCCAGTACTTC.

V usage is TRBV6-1 and J usage is TRBJ1-4, with TRBD1 as a possible D gene (5 bases). This CDR3 is built from 14 residues. Trimming took off 1 base at V and 3 bases at J, with 6 bases between the two ends. CDR1 and CDR2 (germline): MNHNS, SASEGT. This CDR3 is CASSEGGANEKLFF. CDR3 DNA sequence: TGTGCCAGCAGTGAAGGGGGGGCTAATGAAAAACTGTTTTTT.

J is TRBJ1-2 and V is TRBV11-2; tentatively, D is TRBD1 (5 bases). Germline CDR1 is SGHAT and CDR2 is FQNNGV. The CDR3 contains 14 residues. Trimming took off 4 bases at V and 2 bases at J, with 11 bases between the two ends. CDR3 bases: TGTGCCAGCAGCTGGTCGGGGGGGAACTATGGCTACACCTTC. It specifies CASSWSGGNYGYTF.